What follows describes a single T cell receptor beta chain. What it binds is unknown. This beta chain is an unintended read in a library built for alpha chains; its size means little. The data belong to a study of spatial heterogeneity in lung cancer. Across the study: Detection consistently yielded more beta chains than alpha chains. The average count in raw reads for each unique TCR and UMI combination exceeded 9.5 appearances. Whole-study results and caveats: How many expanded intratumoral alpha and beta TCRs were present tracked the tumor mutation count, which was a count of nonsynonymous mutations.

TCR cDNA molecules each carried a unique molecular identifier. TCRdb passed the 5' RACE reads through MiXCR, listing each CDR3 protein once. The sample includes some 9,800 distinct CDR3 sequences, 45% to 65% of them seen just once. Germline V lookup: CDR1 SGHTA, CDR2 FQGNSA. The CDR3 is 11 amino acids. Trimming cost V 7 bases and J 4 bases, with 6 bases left between them. Time point given: sample taken at primary tumor resection. Untreated early-stage non-small cell lung cancer patients, around 70 in total, were the donors. The clonotype was recovered from a female donor with early-stage non-small cell lung cancer. This chain connects TRBV7-2 to TRBJ2-3; D unclear. This material consisted of lung tumor tissue, taken at surgery. The CDR3 sequence: CASTAADTQYF. In DNA, the CDR3 is TGTGCCAGCACGGCGGCAGATACGCAGTATTTT. Complete variable domain (other parts from reference TRBV7-2 and TRBJ2-3): GAGVSQSPSNKVTEKGKDVELRCDPISGHTALYWYRQSLGQGLEFLIYFQGNSAPDKSGLPSDRFSAERTGGSVSTLTIQRTQQEDSAVYLCASTAADTQYFGPGTRLTVL.